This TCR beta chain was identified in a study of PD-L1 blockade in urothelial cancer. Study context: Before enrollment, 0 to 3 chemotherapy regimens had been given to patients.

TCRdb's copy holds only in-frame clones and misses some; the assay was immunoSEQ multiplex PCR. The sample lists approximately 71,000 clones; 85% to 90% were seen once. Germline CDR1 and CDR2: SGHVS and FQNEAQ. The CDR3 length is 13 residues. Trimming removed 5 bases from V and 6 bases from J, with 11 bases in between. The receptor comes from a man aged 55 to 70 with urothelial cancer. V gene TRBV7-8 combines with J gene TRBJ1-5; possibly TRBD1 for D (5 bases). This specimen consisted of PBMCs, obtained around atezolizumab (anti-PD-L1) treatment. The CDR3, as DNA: TGTGCCAGCAGCCCCCCGGGGGGTCAGCCCCAGCATTTT. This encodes CASSPPGGQPQHF.